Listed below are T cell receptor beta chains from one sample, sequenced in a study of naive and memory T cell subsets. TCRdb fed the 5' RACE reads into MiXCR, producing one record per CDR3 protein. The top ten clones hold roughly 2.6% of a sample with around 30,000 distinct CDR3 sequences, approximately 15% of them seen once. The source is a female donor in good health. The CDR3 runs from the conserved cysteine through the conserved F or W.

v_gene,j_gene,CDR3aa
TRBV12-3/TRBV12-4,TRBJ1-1,CASSLYRPNTEAFF
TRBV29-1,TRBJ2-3,CSVEDRATDTQYF
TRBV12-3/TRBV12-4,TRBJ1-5,CASSSITGPANQPQHF
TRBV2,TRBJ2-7,CASSETGIGSYEQYF
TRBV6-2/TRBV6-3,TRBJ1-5,CASSRQENQPQHF
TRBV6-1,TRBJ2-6,CASSENGVSGANVLTF
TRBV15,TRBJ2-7,CATSKGKGYEQYF
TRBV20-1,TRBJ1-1,CSALTGSNTEAFF
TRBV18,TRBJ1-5,CASSPGTGRNQPQHF
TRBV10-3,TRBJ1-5,CAISEGTGDQPQHF
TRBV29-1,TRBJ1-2,CSVGTVAYGYTF
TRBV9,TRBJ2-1,CASSGTGGLSGQFF
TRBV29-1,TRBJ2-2,CSVEGWSVGELFF
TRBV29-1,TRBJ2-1,CSVELAYNEQFF
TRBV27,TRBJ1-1,CASSPQGTEAFF
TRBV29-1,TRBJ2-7,CSVRSRGFYEQYF
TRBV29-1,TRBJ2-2,CSVDRMNTGELFF
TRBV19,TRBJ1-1,CASSINVGTGGRLSTEAFF
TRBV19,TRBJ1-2,CASSTGTGGVNYGDTF
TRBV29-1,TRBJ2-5,CSVEDRDGAQETQYF
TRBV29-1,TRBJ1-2,CSVVQGAGGYTF
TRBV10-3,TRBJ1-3,CAASYRDSGNTIYF
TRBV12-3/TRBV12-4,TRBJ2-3,CASGADTDTQYF
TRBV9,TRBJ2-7,CASSGGTLGAGRNEQYF
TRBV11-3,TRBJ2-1,CASSVRRGKSSYNEQFF
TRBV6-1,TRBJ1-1,CASSASPTEAFF
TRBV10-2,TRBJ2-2,CASRLLDRGPNTGELFF
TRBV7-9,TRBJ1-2,CASRRGLGDYGYTF
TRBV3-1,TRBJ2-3,CASSIRTGDTQYF
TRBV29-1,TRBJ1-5,CSVGTGDGKPQHF
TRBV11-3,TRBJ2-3,CASSPGTGITGDTQYF
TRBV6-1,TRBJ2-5,CASRRTGSETQYF
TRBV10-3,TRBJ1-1,CAISATGMNTEAFF
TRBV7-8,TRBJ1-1,CASSPMGQGMNTEAFF